This T cell receptor (beta chain) was profiled in a study of shared clonotypes between healthy human individuals. About the study: Three plates were used per donor for CD4 naive, three for CD4 memory, two for CD8 naive and one for CD8 memory.

Several immunoSEQ plates held equal portions of the genomic DNA taken from each subset. In the authors' workflow: ImmunoSEQ supplied junction-only sequences lacking quality scores, so filtering was different. The method was immunoSEQ multiplex PCR; TCRdb's version includes in-frame clones alone and lacks a portion of them. V and J calls and clone size are copied from that table; D and trimming were computed from the DNA. Among some 320,000 clones, roughly 87% were seen once, and the ten largest hold 16%. CDR1 and CDR2 from the germline V gene are MGHRA and YSYEKL. V was pared by 5 bases and J by 5 bases, with 8 bases of the junction left unmatched. This CDR3 comprises 15 residues.

V usage is TRBV4-1 and J usage is TRBJ2-5; 10 bases align to TRBD2. Sequencing input: memory CD8+ T cells sorted from blood. Specified subset: CD45RO+ cells pooled with CCR7-negative TemRA cells. The TCR comes from a man younger than 35 in good health. For the CDR3, the DNA is TGCGCCAGCAGCTACCGAGCGGGAGGGCGGGAGACCCAGTACTTC. This translates into CASSYRAGGRETQYF.